The rows below give T cell receptor beta chains drawn from one sample of a study of CD8 T cells in Susac syndrome. One entry per CDR3 protein results from TCRdb running MiXCR on the immunoSEQ multiplex PCR reads. The sample lists some 140,000 distinct CDR3 sequences; around 90% were seen once. The sequencing sample was made of CD8+ T cells from PBMCs. Receptor source: a human donor with multiple sclerosis. CDR3s include the opening cysteine and the closing phenylalanine or tryptophan. A D gene is named only where the DNA matches it firmly. A row's size may be missing; if present it is once, few, many or a size class.

d_gene | abundance | j_gene | v_gene | CDR3nt | CDR3aa
TRBD1 | once | TRBJ1-4 | TRBV6-5 | TGTGCCAGCAGTCCTACGGGACAGGGCTGGGAAAAACTGTTTTTT | CASSPTGQGWEKLFF
- | - | TRBJ1-4 | TRBV25-1 | TGTGCCAGCAGCCCACCGGGTTTGGCAAATGAAAAACTGTTTTTT | CASSPPGLANEKLFF
TRBD2 | - | TRBJ2-1 | TRBV3-1 | TGTGCCAGCAGAAAGCGGGGGAGCTCCTACAATGAGCAGTTCTTC | CASRKRGSSYNEQFF
- | - | TRBJ1-1 | TRBV7-7 | TGTGCCAGCAGCTTTCGGGACGGAAGTGAAGCTTTCTTT | CASSFRDGSEAFF
TRBD2 | - | TRBJ2-3 | TRBV3-1 | TGTGCCAGCAGGCCACAACTAGCGGGTAGCACAGATACGCAGTATTTT | CASRPQLAGSTDTQYF
- | - | TRBJ1-5 | TRBV5-1 | TGCGCCAGCAGCTTGGAGAGGGGCAATCAGCCCCAGCATTTT | CASSLERGNQPQHF
TRBD1 | once | TRBJ2-1 | TRBV19 | TGTGCCAGTAGTCCCGGGACAGGGGTCAATGAGCAGTTCTTC | CASSPGTGVNEQFF
- | - | TRBJ1-4 | TRBV3-1 | TGTGCCAGCAGCCAAGAGGAGGATGTCCTTAATGAAAAACTGTTTTTT | CASSQEEDVLNEKLFF
TRBD2 | - | TRBJ2-1 | TRBV19 | TGTGCCAGTAGTGCACTAGCGGGGTCCTATGAGCAGTTCTTC | CASSALAGSYEQFF
TRBD2 | - | TRBJ2-1 | TRBV7-9 | TGTGCCAGCAGGGGACTAGACGTCCTCGTCGCAAACAATGAGCAGTTCTTC | CASRGLDVLVANNEQFF
TRBD1 | - | TRBJ2-2 | TRBV29-1 | TGCAGCGCCGGGGACAGGGTGGGCACCGGGGAGCTGTTTTTT | CSAGDRVGTGELFF
- | - | TRBJ1-1 | TRBV29-1 | TGCAGCGTTGAATGGGCAGTCATGAACACTGAAGCTTTCTTT | CSVEWAVMNTEAFF
- | - | TRBJ2-2 | TRBV5-4 | TGTGCCAGCAGCTGGGACCGGGAGATCACCGGGGAGCTGTTTTTT | CASSWDREITGELFF
- | - | TRBJ1-1 | TRBV12-3/TRBV12-4 | TGTGCCAGCAAATCGGAGGGGTACGCTGAAGCTTTCTTT | CASKSEGYAEAFF
- | - | TRBJ1-1 | TRBV25-1 | TGTGCCAGCAGTGAAAACAGGGAGGGGGGAGAAGCTTTCTTT | CASSENREGGEAFF
- | - | TRBJ2-3 | TRBV13 | TGTGCCAGCAGCTCCAAGCCCGGAGGCCTTAGCACAGATACGCAGTATTTT | CASSSKPGGLSTDTQYF
- | - | TRBJ1-1 | TRBV3-1 | TGTGCCAGCAGCCAAGGTCAGTGGGGGCTGGACACTGAAGCTTTCTTT | CASSQGQWGLDTEAFF
- | once | TRBJ2-3 | TRBV11-1 | TGTGCCAGCAGCTTCCCCCAGAGTCCCAGGGGGGAAACTAGCACAGATACGCAGTATTTT | CASSFPQSPRGETSTDTQYF
- | - | TRBJ2-7 | TRBV27 | TGTGCCAGCAGTCAATTGGACAGCTCCTACGAGCAGTACTTC | CASSQLDSSYEQYF
TRBD2 | once | TRBJ2-3 | TRBV27 | TGTGCCAGCGGGGGGCTAGCGGGATACACAGATACGCAGTATTTT | CASGGLAGYTDTQYF
- | - | TRBJ1-1 | TRBV29-1 | TGCAGCGTTGAAACTGGGGGGGGCTGGGCCACTGAAGCTTTCTTT | CSVETGGGWATEAFF
TRBD1 | few | TRBJ2-2 | TRBV14 | TGTGCCAGCAGCCTGGGACAGTACACCGGGGAGCTGTTTTTT | CASSLGQYTGELFF